These 4 T cell receptor beta chains share one sample of origin, sequenced in a study of neoadjuvant anti-PD-1 for oral cavity cancer. Profiling relied on immunoSEQ multiplex PCR, and the TCRdb table lists in-frame clones only, not all of them. Of fewer than 15,000 clones listed, approximately 67% are singletons. Source: PBMCs, taken before nivolumab (anti-PD-1) treatment. The source of these receptors is a person aged 40-85 years with oral cavity squamous cell carcinoma.

This clone was counted a few times. The gene calls are TRBV10-1 and TRBJ2-1, with TRBD1 matching 8 bases. The CDR3 totals 14 residues. Germline-derived CDR1 and CDR2 are WNHNN and SYGVQD (reference sequence). The V gene end was trimmed by 3 bases and the J gene end by 8 bases; junction bases not matched to a gene: 6. CDR3 sequence reads: CASSDRGRSDEQFF. The CDR3 bases are TGCGCCAGCAGTGACAGGGGGCGGTCAGATGAGCAGTTCTTC.

The rearrangement links TRBV6-1 to TRBJ2-1; 14 nucleotides line up with TRBD2. The CDR3 is made up of 13 amino acids. The junction had 6 bases not matched to a gene; V was cut back by 9 bases and J by 11 bases. CDR1 and CDR2 (germline): MNHNS, SASEGT. The CDR3 bases are TGTGCCAGTGCAGGGACTAGCGGGAGTCAGCAGTTCTTC. This encodes CASAGTSGSQQFF.

The gene calls are TRBV14 and TRBJ1-1; D perhaps matches TRBD1 (5 bases). The CDR3 contains 15 residues. CDR1 and CDR2 (germline): SGHDN, FVKESK. Trimming shortened V by 4 bases and J by 1 base, and 13 bases separated the two germline ends. The CDR3, as DNA: TGTGCCAGCAGCCCCTCCGGGGGGTCGAACACTGAAGCTTTCTTT. As protein: CASSPSGGSNTEAFF. Based on the CDR3 plus reference TRBV14 and TRBJ1-1, the full variable domain is EAGVTQFPSHSVIEKGQTVTLRCDPISGHDNLYWYRRVMGKEIKFLLHFVKESKQDESGMPNNRFLAERTGGTYSTLKVQPAELEDSGVYFCASSPSGGSNTEAFFGQGTRLTVV.

This clone was counted between two and nine times. The chain has TRBV5-6 and TRBJ2-5; 8 bases are shared with TRBD1. The CDR3 runs to 17 residues. V trimming: 5 bases; J trimming: 4 bases; junction bases outside the gene matches: 16. Germline V gives CDR1 SGHDT, CDR2 YYEEEE. CDR3 region: CASSSTDRVKNGETQYF. The CDR3 region has the DNA TGTGCCAGCAGTTCCACGGACAGGGTGAAAAATGGAGAGACCCAGTACTTC.